This T cell receptor (beta chain) originates from a study of T cell responses to AZD1222 COVID-19 vaccine. General study results and limits: Targeting of unmutated variant regions was reportedly seen in nearly half of spike-specific TCRs.

With 2 bases clipped from V and 2 bases from J, the junction kept 6 bases outside the gene matches. The CDR3 totals 15 residues. Germline lookup yields CDR1 MNHEY and CDR2 SVGAGI. On this clone itself: The antigen remains undetermined.

Measured with immunoSEQ multiplex PCR; TCRdb has only the in-frame clones, and not every one. The data hold about 83,000 clones, with approximately 90% observed a single time. The material sequenced was peripheral blood, taken on day 0 of MenACWY control vaccination. The rearrangement links TRBV6-5 to TRBJ2-7; TRBD1 agrees at 7 bases. The sequence derives from an adult in good health. The CDR3 loop is CASSYTGDPTYEQYF. Here the CDR3 DNA reads TGTGCCAGCAGTTACACAGGGGACCCCACCTACGAGCAGTACTTC.